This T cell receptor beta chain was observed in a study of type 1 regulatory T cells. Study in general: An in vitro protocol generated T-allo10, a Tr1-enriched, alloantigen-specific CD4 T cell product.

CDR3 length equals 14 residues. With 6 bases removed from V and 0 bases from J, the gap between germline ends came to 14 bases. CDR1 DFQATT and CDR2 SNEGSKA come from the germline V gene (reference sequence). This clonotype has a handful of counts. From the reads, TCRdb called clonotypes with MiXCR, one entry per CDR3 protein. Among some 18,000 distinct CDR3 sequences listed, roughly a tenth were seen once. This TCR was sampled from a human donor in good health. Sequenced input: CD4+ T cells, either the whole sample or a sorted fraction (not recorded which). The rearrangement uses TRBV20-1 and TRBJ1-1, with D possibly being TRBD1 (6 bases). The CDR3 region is CSAPRTDLNTEAFF. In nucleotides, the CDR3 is TGCAGTGCACCAAGGACAGACCTGAACACTGAAGCTTTCTTT.